Sequencing of this T cell receptor (beta chain) was carried out in a study of human T cells and chemical hapten exposure. At the level of the study: TCR yields per sample varied, mainly owing to small pooled library volume differences. General observations from the study: No change in TCRs above 1 in 1000 frequency was produced by DPC sensitization.

Trimming at V came to 4 bases and at J to 0 bases, leaving 6 bases not matched to a gene. Germline lookup yields CDR1 MNHNY and CDR2 SVGAGI (reference sequence). The length of the CDR3 is 16 residues. Concerning this clonotype: No antigen is known for it.

Individual cDNA molecules each carried unique molecular identifiers attached by the library. As handled by the study authors: Sampled TCR counts reached a median of approximately 93,000 per sample, with values ranging from about 23,224 to 690,600. MiXCR, run by TCRdb on the reads, gives a single entry per CDR3 protein. It is TCRdb's table, rather than the study itself, that gives the V and J calls and clone size. Here the sample spans around 120,000 distinct CDR3 sequences, over 7% being singletons. The authors' total RNA extraction used unfractionated whole blood. The origin of this receptor is a human donor in good health. Some clones in this sample may be carry-over from other donors' samples. V usage is TRBV6-6 and J usage is TRBJ1-5, with 7 bases that match TRBD1. The sample comprised whole blood. The CDR3 nucleotides read TGTGCCAGCAGTTCGCACCAGGGGGATAGCAATCAGCCCCAGCATTTT. Amino acids: CASSSHQGDSNQPQHF.